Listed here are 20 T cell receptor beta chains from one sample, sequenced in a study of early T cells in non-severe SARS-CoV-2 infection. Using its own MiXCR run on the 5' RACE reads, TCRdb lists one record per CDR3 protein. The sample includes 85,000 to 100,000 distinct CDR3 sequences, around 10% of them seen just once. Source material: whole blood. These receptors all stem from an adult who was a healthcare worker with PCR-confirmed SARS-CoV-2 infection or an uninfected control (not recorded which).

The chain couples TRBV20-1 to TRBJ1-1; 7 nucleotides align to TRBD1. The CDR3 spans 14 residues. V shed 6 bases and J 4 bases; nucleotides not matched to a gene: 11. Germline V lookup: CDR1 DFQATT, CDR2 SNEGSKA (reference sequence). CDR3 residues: CSAARLPGGTEAFF. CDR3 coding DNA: TGCAGTGCCGCCCGCTTACCAGGGGGCACTGAAGCTTTCTTT.

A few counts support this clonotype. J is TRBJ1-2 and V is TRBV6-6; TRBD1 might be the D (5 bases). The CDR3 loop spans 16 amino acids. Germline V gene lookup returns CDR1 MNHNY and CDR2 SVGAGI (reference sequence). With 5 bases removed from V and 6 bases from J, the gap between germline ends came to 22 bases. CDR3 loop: CASSTGSEEGINGYTF. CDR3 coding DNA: TGTGCCAGCAGTACAGGAAGCGAGGAGGGGATAAATGGCTACACCTTC.

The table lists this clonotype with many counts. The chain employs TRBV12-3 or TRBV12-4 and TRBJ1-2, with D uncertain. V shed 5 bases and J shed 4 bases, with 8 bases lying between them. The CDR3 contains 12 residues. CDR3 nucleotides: TGTGCCAGCAGTCTCTATGCCTATGGCTACACCTTC. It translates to CASSLYAYGYTF.

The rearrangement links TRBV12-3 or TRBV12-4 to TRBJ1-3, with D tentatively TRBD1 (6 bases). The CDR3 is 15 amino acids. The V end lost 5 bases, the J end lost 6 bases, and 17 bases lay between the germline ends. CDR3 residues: CASSPTRTAENTIYF. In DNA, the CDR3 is TGTGCCAGCAGTCCAACCCGGACAGCTGAAAACACCATATATTTT.

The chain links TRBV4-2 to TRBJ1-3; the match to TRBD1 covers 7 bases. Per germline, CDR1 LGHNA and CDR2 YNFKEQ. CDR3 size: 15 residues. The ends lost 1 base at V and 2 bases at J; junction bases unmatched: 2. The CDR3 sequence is CASSQATGAGNTIYF. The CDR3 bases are TGTGCCAGCAGCCAAGCTACAGGGGCTGGAAACACCATATATTTT.

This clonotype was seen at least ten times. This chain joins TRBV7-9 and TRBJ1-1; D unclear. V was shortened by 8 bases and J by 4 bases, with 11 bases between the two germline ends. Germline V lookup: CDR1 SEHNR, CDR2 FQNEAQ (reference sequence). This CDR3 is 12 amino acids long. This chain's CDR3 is CASGKDGTEAFF. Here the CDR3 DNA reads TGTGCCAGCGGGAAAGACGGCACTGAAGCTTTCTTT.

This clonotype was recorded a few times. Written as DNA, the CDR3 is TGCAGTGCTCCGACTTTTAGCGGATCAGATACGCAGTATTTT. Residues: CSAPTFSGSDTQYF. The chain joins TRBV20-1 to TRBJ2-3; D might be TRBD2 (6 bases). Germline V CDR1 and CDR2: DFQATT, SNEGSKA (reference sequence). Trimming removed 5 bases from V and 4 bases from J, with 16 bases in between. The CDR3 is 14 amino acids.

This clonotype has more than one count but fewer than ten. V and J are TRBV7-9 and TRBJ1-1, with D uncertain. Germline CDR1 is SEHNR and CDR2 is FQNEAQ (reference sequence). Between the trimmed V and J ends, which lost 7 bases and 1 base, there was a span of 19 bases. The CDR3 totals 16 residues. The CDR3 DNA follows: TGTGCCAGCACCCCGGGCTTTCACCTGGGGAACACTGAAGCTTTCTTT. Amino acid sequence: CASTPGFHLGNTEAFF.

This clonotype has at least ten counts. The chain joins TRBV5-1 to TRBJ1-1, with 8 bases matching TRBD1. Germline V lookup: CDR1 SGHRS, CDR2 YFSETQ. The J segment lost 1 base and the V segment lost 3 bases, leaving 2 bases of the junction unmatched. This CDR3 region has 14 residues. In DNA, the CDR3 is TGCGCCAGCAGCTGGGACAGGCAGAACACTGAAGCTTTCTTT. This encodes CASSWDRQNTEAFF.

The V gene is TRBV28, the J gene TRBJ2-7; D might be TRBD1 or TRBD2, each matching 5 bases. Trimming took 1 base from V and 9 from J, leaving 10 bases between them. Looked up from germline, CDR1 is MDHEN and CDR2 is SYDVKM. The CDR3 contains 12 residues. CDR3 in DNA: TGTGCCAGCAGTTTATTTCGGGGACGGCAGTACTTC. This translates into CASSLFRGRQYF.

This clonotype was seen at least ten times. CDR3 coding DNA: TGTGCCAGCTCACCCCCGGGACAGGGGGTAACCGGGGAGCTGTTTTTT. Protein product: CASSPPGQGVTGELFF. This sequence joins TRBV18 and TRBJ2-2, with 11 nucleotides matching TRBD1. Germline CDR1 reads KGHSH; CDR2 reads LQKENI. The CDR3 is 16 residues long. V shed 3 bases, J shed 5 bases, and the junction held 5 bases outside the gene matches.

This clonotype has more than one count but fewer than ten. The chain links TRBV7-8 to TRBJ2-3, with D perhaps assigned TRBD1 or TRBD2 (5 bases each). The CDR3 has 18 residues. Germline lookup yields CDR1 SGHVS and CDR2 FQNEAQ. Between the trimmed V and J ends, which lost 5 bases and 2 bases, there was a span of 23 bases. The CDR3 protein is CASSLSLGEIGLTDTQYF. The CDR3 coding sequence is TGTGCCAGCAGCCTCAGTTTGGGGGAGATTGGGCTCACAGATACGCAGTATTTT.

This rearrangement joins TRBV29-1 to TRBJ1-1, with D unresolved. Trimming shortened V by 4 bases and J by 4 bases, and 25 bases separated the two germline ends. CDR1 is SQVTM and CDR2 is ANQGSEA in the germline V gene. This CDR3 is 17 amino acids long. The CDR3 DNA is TGCAGCGTTGGGACTCGGGGATCCGCCACCCGGGGCACTGAAGCTTTCTTT. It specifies CSVGTRGSATRGTEAFF.

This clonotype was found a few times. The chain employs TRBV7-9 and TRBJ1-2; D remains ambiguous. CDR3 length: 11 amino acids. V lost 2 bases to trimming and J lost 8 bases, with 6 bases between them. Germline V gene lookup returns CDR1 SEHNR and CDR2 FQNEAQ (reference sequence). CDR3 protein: CASSLSRGYTF. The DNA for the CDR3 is TGTGCCAGCAGCTTATCGCGGGGCTACACCTTC.

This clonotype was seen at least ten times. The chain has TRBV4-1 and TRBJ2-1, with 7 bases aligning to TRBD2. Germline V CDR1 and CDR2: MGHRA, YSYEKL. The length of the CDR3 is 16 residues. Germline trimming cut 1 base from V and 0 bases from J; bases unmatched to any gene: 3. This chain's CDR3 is CASSQVGGSSYNEQFF. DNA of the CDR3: TGCGCCAGCAGCCAAGTCGGCGGGAGCTCCTACAATGAGCAGTTCTTC.

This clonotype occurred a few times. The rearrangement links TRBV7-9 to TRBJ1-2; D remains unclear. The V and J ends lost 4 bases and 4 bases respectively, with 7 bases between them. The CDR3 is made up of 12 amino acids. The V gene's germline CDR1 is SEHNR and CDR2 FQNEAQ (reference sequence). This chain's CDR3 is CASSSLSYGYTF. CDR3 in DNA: TGTGCCAGCAGCTCGCTCAGCTATGGCTACACCTTC.

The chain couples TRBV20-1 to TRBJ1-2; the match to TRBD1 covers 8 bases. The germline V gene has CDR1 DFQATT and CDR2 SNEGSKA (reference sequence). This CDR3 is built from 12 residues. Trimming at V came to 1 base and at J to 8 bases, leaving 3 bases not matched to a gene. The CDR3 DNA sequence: TGCAGTGCTAGAGGGACAGGGAGCGGCTACACCTTC. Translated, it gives CSARGTGSGYTF.

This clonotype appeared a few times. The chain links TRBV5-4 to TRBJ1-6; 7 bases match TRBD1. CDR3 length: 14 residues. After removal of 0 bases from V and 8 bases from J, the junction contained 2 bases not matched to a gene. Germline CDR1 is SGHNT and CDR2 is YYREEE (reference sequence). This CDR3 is CASSLGGGDSPLHF. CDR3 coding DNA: TGTGCCAGCAGCTTGGGAGGGGGCGATTCACCCCTCCACTTT.

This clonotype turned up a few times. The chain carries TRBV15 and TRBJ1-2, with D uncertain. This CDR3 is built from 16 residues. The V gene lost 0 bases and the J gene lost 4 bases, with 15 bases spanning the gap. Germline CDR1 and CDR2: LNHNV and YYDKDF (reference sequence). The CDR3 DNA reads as TGTGCCACCAGCAGAGATAAGAGAGGGTTCGGCTATGGCTACACCTTC. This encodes CATSRDKRGFGYGYTF.

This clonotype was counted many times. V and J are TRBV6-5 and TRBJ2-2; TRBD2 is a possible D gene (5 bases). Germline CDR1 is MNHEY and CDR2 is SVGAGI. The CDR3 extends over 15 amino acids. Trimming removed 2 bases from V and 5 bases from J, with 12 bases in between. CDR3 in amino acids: CASSYEGGVTGELFF. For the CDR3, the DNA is TGTGCCAGCAGTTACGAGGGTGGAGTAACCGGGGAGCTGTTTTTT.